One sample yielded the 23 T cell receptor beta chains listed below, sequenced in a study of T-cell memory formation after mild COVID-19 (dated by TCRdb to the early 2020s). The library was prepared using 5' RACE. For sequencing, an Illumina NovaSeq 6000 was employed. TCRdb itself trimmed the public reads at Q25 with fastp, ran MiXCR and retained productive beta chains. Each CDR3 protein appears once, grouped with its most common genes and DNA. Recorded for this sample are about 360,000 distinct CDR3 sequences; approximately 15% of them occurred a single time. The top ten hold about 22% of the sample. The source material was PBMCs or a T cell subset sorted from them (not recorded which). All receptors derive from a man younger than 30 who had mild COVID-19 (a few samples of this study predate the infection). The sample titles of this study are shuffled in the database, so cell type and time point are left out; the donor was told from shared clones.

The J gene is TRBJ1-6, the V gene TRBV7-2; D may be TRBD1 (6 bases). CDR3 size: 16 residues. CDR1 and CDR2 (germline): SGHTA, FQGNSA. Trimming stripped 4 bases from V and 9 bases from J, with 19 bases between. CDR3 sequence (DNA): TGTGCCAGCAGCTCGAAGGTAGGGGGGTTCAGTTCACCCCTCCACTTT. It is translated as CASSSKVGGFSSPLHF.

As for this clonotype: The junction shows a germline mismatch at one end, possibly a read error. The chain combines TRBV5-6 with TRBJ2-3, with no clear D. In germline, CDR1 is SGHDT, CDR2 YYEEEE. The CDR3 has 14 residues. The chain's CDR3 is CASSPGWGTDTQYF. CDR3 coding DNA: TGTGCAAGCAGCCCGGGTTGGGGCACAGATACGCAGTATTTT.

This clonotype was seen a few times. This chain uses TRBV20-1 with TRBJ2-3; D tentatively fits TRBD1 or TRBD2 (6 bases each). The CDR3 covers 14 residues. Trimming pared 6 bases from V and 2 bases from J, leaving 15 bases between. CDR1 DFQATT and CDR2 SNEGSKA come from the germline V gene (reference sequence). The CDR3 coding sequence is TGCAGTGCCCCCAGGGGAGGCGTCACAGATACGCAGTATTTT. Translating gives CSAPRGGVTDTQYF.

The chain has TRBV20-1 and TRBJ1-2; D remains ambiguous. Trimming took 2 bases from V and 3 from J, leaving 10 bases between them. The CDR3 covers 13 residues. Germline V gene lookup returns CDR1 DFQATT and CDR2 SNEGSKA (reference sequence). CDR3 region: CSARSQVDYGYTF. The CDR3 DNA is TGCAGTGCTAGAAGCCAGGTTGACTATGGCTACACCTTC.

The V gene is TRBV10-3, the J gene TRBJ2-6, with D perhaps given as TRBD1 or TRBD2 (5 bases each). The CDR3 consists of 16 residues. Per germline, CDR1 ENHRY and CDR2 SYGVKD. V lost 4 bases, J lost 0 bases, and 10 bases lay in between. The CDR3 loop reads CAISGGVNSGANVLTF. The CDR3 DNA sequence: TGTGCCATCAGTGGAGGGGTTAACTCTGGGGCCAACGTCCTGACTTTC.

This clonotype has more than one count but fewer than ten. The chain is built from TRBV20-1 and TRBJ2-7; 7 bases are a match to TRBD1. J gave up 4 bases and V 0 bases, and 9 bases lay outside the gene matches. Germline values: CDR1 DFQATT, CDR2 SNEGSKA (reference sequence). The CDR3 covers 15 residues. In DNA form, the CDR3 reads TGCAGTGCTAGAGATCCGGGGACAGAAAAATACGAGCAGTACTTC. Encoded protein: CSARDPGTEKYEQYF.

The table lists this clonotype with a few counts. The chain joins TRBV29-1 to TRBJ2-1; D is perhaps TRBD1 or TRBD2 (5 bases each). CDR1 is SQVTM and CDR2 is ANQGSEA in the germline V gene. This CDR3 region has 14 residues. The CDR3 region is CSGGGRARVNEQFF. The DNA for the CDR3 is TGCAGTGGTGGGGGACGGGCCAGGGTGAATGAGCAGTTCTTC.

This clonotype was counted only a few times. This rearrangement joins TRBV19 to TRBJ2-2; 7 nucleotides line up with TRBD1. Trimming took 7 bases from V and 9 from J; bases not matched to a gene: 11. The CDR3 length is 14 residues. Germline-derived CDR1 and CDR2 are LNHDA and SQIVND (reference sequence). The CDR3 loop is CASIGTDSRRELFF. The CDR3 coding sequence is TGTGCCAGTATTGGGACAGACAGCCGGAGGGAGCTGTTTTTT.

The V and J genes are TRBV10-3 and TRBJ1-1; D is uncertain. The CDR3 is 16 amino acids. The germline V gene encodes CDR1 ENHRY and CDR2 SYGVKD. Trimming left V 3 bases short and J 1 base short, with 15 bases between. CDR3 amino acids: CAISDGGSLKNTEAFF. The CDR3 DNA is TGTGCCATCAGTGACGGAGGATCCCTGAAGAACACTGAAGCTTTCTTT.

This clonotype was seen ten or more times. The chain joins TRBV9 to TRBJ2-1, with D possibly TRBD1 on 5 matching bases. CDR1 and CDR2 from the germline V gene are SGDLS and YYNGEE. This CDR3 has 14 amino acids. V was pared by 0 bases and J by 5 bases, with 9 bases between. This CDR3 is CASSVGVQDNEQFF. CDR3 sequence (DNA): TGTGCCAGCAGCGTAGGGGTACAGGACAATGAGCAGTTCTTC.

The rearrangement links TRBV28 to TRBJ1-1; D is uncertain. V was trimmed by 11 bases and J by 4 bases, leaving 17 bases between them. Germline CDR1 is MDHEN and CDR2 is SYDVKM. The CDR3 sequence is 13 residues long. The CDR3 nucleotides read TGTGCCGGTTCTACTGGAGGAGGCACTGAAGCTTTCTTT. Its translation is CAGSTGGGTEAFF.

This clonotype was observed a few times. The chain couples TRBV4-3 to TRBJ2-5; no firm D call. The CDR3 runs to 14 residues. Germline V gives CDR1 LGHNA, CDR2 YSLEER. Trimming took off 1 base at V and 5 bases at J, with 11 bases between the two ends. Here the CDR3 DNA reads TGCGCCAGCAGCCAAGTGCCTGGCGTTGAGACCCAGTACTTC. It is translated as CASSQVPGVETQYF.

The V call is TRBV18, the J call TRBJ2-5, with 9 bases lining up with TRBD1. The CDR3 length is 17 residues. The V gene's germline CDR1 is KGHSH and CDR2 LQKENI. V was clipped by 3 bases and J by 4 bases; unmatched bases: 12. CDR3 sequence (DNA): TGTGCCAGCTCACCCGGGACAGGGATTGGAGGTGCAGAGACCCAGTACTTC. This translates into CASSPGTGIGGAETQYF.

The rearrangement links TRBV5-1 to TRBJ2-3; D possibly uses TRBD1 or TRBD2 (5 bases each). V shed 5 bases and J shed 6 bases, with 16 bases lying between them. CDR3 length: 14 residues. Germline CDR1 reads SGHRS; CDR2 reads YFSETQ. CDR3 DNA: TGCGCCAGCAGACCCGGGACGCACGGGGATACGCAGTATTTT. Its protein product is CASRPGTHGDTQYF.

This clonotype has only a few counts. The chain carries TRBV10-3 and TRBJ2-6; D is uncertain. This CDR3 region has 14 residues. The V end lost 8 bases, the J end lost 0 bases, and 8 bases lay between the germline ends. CDR1 is ENHRY and CDR2 is SYGVKD in the germline V gene. Here the CDR3 DNA reads TGTGCCATCCAGTCTAGCTCTGGGGCCAACGTCCTGACTTTC. It encodes CAIQSSSGANVLTF.

This rearrangement joins TRBV4-1 to TRBJ2-5; maybe TRBD1 (6 bases). Trimming removed 0 bases from V and 0 bases from J, with 8 bases in between. The CDR3 loop spans 15 amino acids. Germline V CDR1 and CDR2: MGHRA, YSYEKL. The CDR3 nucleotides read TGCGCCAGCAGCCAAGATCAGGGGTACCAAGAGACCCAGTACTTC. Residues: CASSQDQGYQETQYF.

The table lists this clonotype with a few counts. This chain uses TRBV6-1 with TRBJ1-5; D is ambiguous. Germline CDR1 MNHNS, CDR2 SASEGT. This CDR3 is built from 14 residues. Trimming stripped 4 bases from V and 4 bases from J, with 11 bases between. The CDR3 region has the DNA TGTGCCAGCAGTGGTCAAACGTGGAATCAGCCCCAGCATTTT. This encodes CASSGQTWNQPQHF.

This clonotype was observed a few times. The chain carries TRBV20-1 and TRBJ2-7, with D unclear. The germline V gene has CDR1 DFQATT and CDR2 SNEGSKA (reference sequence). This CDR3 contains 12 residues. CDR3 sequence: CSATPDPYEQYF. DNA for the CDR3: TGCAGCGCCACACCCGATCCGTACGAGCAGTACTTC.

CDR3 sequence: CASRFGQGHFF. CDR3 bases: TGTGCCAGCAGATTCGGACAGGGCCATTTCTTT. This chain connects TRBV12-3 or TRBV12-4 to TRBJ1-1; 8 bases line up with TRBD1. Germline trimming cut 6 bases from V and 13 bases from J; bases unmatched to any gene: 7. The CDR3 totals 11 residues.

This clonotype has just a few counts. The chain links TRBV12-3 or TRBV12-4 to TRBJ2-3; tentative D call: TRBD2 (5 bases). The CDR3 runs 16 residues. The V end was cut by 6 bases, the J end by 5 bases, with 21 bases between. CDR3 sequence reads: CASSPLVGSDGDTQYF. The CDR3 DNA is TGTGCCAGCAGCCCACTAGTCGGCTCCGACGGAGATACGCAGTATTTT.

A remark on this clonotype: At one end, the junction sequence differs from germline, possibly due to a read error. The rearrangement joins TRBV7-2 to TRBJ2-3; TRBD2 aligns across 13 bases. The CDR3 is 18 amino acids. Per the germline V gene, CDR1 is SGHTA and CDR2 is FQGNSA. The CDR3 DNA reads TGTGCCAGCAGCCTACGTCCCCGACTAGCGGGGGGCGGGGATACGGAGTATTTT. It specifies CASSLRPRLAGGGDTEYF. The variable domain in full, completed from reference TRBV7-2 and TRBJ2-3, reads GAGVSQSPSNKVTEKGKDVELRCDPISGHTALYWYRQSLGQGLEFLIYFQGNSAPDKSGLPSDRFSAERTGGSVSTLTIQRTQQEDSAVYLCASSLRPRLAGGGDTEYFGPGTRLTVL.

This clonotype was counted a few times. The genes are TRBV7-2 and TRBJ1-2, with 7 nucleotides matching TRBD1. V trimming: 0 bases; J trimming: 3 bases; junction bases outside the gene matches: 4. CDR1 is SGHTA, CDR2 FQGNSA, per germline. This CDR3 region has 15 residues. The CDR3 coding sequence is TGTGCCAGCAGCTTAGCGCGGGACAGTTACTATGGCTACACCTTC. It specifies CASSLARDSYYGYTF. Together with reference TRBV7-2 and TRBJ1-2, the CDR3 gives the full variable domain: GAGVSQSPSNKVTEKGKDVELRCDPISGHTALYWYRQSLGQGLEFLIYFQGNSAPDKSGLPSDRFSAERTGGSVSTLTIQRTQQEDSAVYLCASSLARDSYYGYTFGSGTRLTVV.

This clonotype was counted only a few times. The gene calls are TRBV6-2 or TRBV6-3 and TRBJ1-5; the D gene is possibly TRBD1 (6 bases). CDR1 MNHEY and CDR2 SVGEGT come from the germline V gene. The length of the CDR3 is 13 residues. With 8 bases removed from V and 4 bases from J, the gap between germline ends came to 12 bases. Here the CDR3 DNA reads TGTGCCAGCGCTCGGAGGGGGAATCAGCCCCAGCATTTT. This encodes CASARRGNQPQHF.